These 16 T cell receptor beta chains share one sample of origin, sequenced in a study of CD8 T cells in Susac syndrome. It was with random hexamers that roughly 0.45 to 1 ug RNA was reverse transcribed. TCRdb re-analysed the immunoSEQ multiplex PCR reads in MiXCR, keeping a single row per CDR3 protein. The top ten hold about 0.08% of the sample, which has approximately 200,000 distinct CDR3 sequences, approximately 95% seen once. Material for sequencing was CD4+ T cells from PBMCs. The source of these receptors is a human donor with multiple sclerosis.

The rearrangement links TRBV3-1 to TRBJ2-5, with D uncertain. Germline CDR1 reads LGHDT; CDR2 reads YNNKEL (reference sequence). The CDR3 extends over 12 amino acids. Trimming removed 1 base at V and 13 bases at J, with 13 bases between. The chain's CDR3 is CASSQGALPGYF. The DNA for the CDR3 is TGTGCCAGCAGCCAAGGGGCCCTTCCCGGGTACTTC.

The chain joins TRBV6-1 to TRBJ1-5; D is undetermined. The V gene's germline CDR1 is MNHNS and CDR2 SASEGT. Between the trimmed V and J ends, which lost 3 bases and 2 bases, there was a span of 14 bases. CDR3 length: 16 amino acids. The CDR3 protein is CASSEFRNGRNQPQHF. The CDR3, as DNA: TGTGCCAGCAGTGAGTTTCGGAATGGGCGCAATCAGCCCCAGCATTTT.

This chain joins TRBV20-1 and TRBJ2-1; tentatively, D is TRBD1 (6 bases). This CDR3 contains 12 residues. Germline V lookup: CDR1 DFQATT, CDR2 SNEGSKA (reference sequence). Trimming shortened V by 2 bases and J by 6 bases, and 8 bases separated the two germline ends. This CDR3 is CSARQGRNEQFF. The CDR3 DNA reads as TGCAGTGCTAGACAGGGGCGCAATGAGCAGTTCTTC.

CDR3 region: CASSQLSTGNQPQHF. The CDR3, as DNA: TGTGCCAGCAGCCAACTCTCTACAGGTAATCAGCCCCAGCATTTT. This chain connects TRBV4-2 to TRBJ1-5; tentative D call: TRBD1 (5 bases). Trimming stripped 2 bases from V and 4 bases from J, with 12 bases between. The CDR3 covers 15 residues. Per germline, CDR1 LGHNA and CDR2 YNFKEQ.

This CDR3 is CSAKDRFSYEQYV. DNA for the CDR3: TGCAGTGCAAAGGACAGGTTTTCCTACGAGCAGTACGTC. The chain uses TRBV20-1 and TRBJ2-7; 7 nucleotides match TRBD1. J lost 1 base, V lost 6 bases, and 6 bases had no gene match. The length of the CDR3 is 13 residues. Looked up from germline, CDR1 is DFQATT and CDR2 is SNEGSKA (reference sequence).

The chain carries TRBV3-1 and TRBJ1-1; unclear D gene. Looked up from germline, CDR1 is LGHDT and CDR2 is YNNKEL (reference sequence). Trimming cost V 5 bases and J 1 base, with 11 bases left between them. The CDR3 totals 14 residues. This CDR3 reads CASSGRDTNTEAFF. The CDR3 coding sequence is TGTGCCAGCAGCGGAAGGGATACGAACACTGAAGCTTTCTTT.

The chain employs TRBV2 and TRBJ1-6; D not certain. CDR3 length: 15 amino acids. The V gene's germline CDR1 is SNHLY and CDR2 FYNNEI. Trimming removed 4 bases at V and 0 bases at J, with 7 bases between. The CDR3 is CASSASSSYNSPLHF. Written as DNA, the CDR3 is TGTGCCAGCAGTGCAAGCAGCTCCTATAATTCACCCCTCCACTTT.

The V and J genes are TRBV30 and TRBJ1-2; D is undetermined. Trimming removed 4 bases from V and 8 bases from J, with 17 bases in between. The V gene's germline CDR1 is GTSNPN and CDR2 SVGIG (reference sequence). The CDR3 contains 13 residues. DNA of the CDR3: TGTGCCTGGACCCCTAGGCGCCTGGGGGGCTACACCTTC. Translating gives CAWTPRRLGGYTF.

The chain couples TRBV30 to TRBJ1-1; no clear D. From germline, CDR1 is GTSNPN and CDR2 SVGIG (reference sequence). This CDR3 region has 15 residues. Trimming took off 1 base at V and 5 bases at J, with 17 bases between the two ends. CDR3 nucleotides: TGTGCCTGGAGTGACCCCCCGGGGAGGGTAACTGAAGCTTTCTTT. This translates into CAWSDPPGRVTEAFF. Full variable domain (rest looked up from reference TRBV30 and TRBJ1-1): SQTIHQWPATLVQPVGSPLSLECTVEGTSNPNLYWYRQAAGRGLQLLFYSVGIGQISSEVPQNLSASRPQDRQFILSSKKLLLSDSGFYLCAWSDPPGRVTEAFFGQGTRLTVV.

The sample holds one count of this clonotype. The chain employs TRBV5-6 and TRBJ2-3, with 9 positions matching TRBD2. V lost 1 base and J lost 0; bases outside the gene matches: 9. Per germline, CDR1 SGHDT and CDR2 YYEEEE. The CDR3 covers 18 residues. This chain's CDR3 is CASSLLVSGGPSTDTQYF. In DNA form, the CDR3 reads TGTGCCAGCAGCTTGTTGGTTAGCGGGGGTCCTAGCACAGATACGCAGTATTTT.

The chain joins TRBV7-2 to TRBJ2-3, with D uncertain. CDR3 length: 13 amino acids. Per the germline V gene, CDR1 is SGHTA and CDR2 is FQGNSA. Trimming removed 6 bases at V and 2 bases at J, with 9 bases between. The CDR3: CASSSRATDTQYF. The CDR3, as DNA: TGTGCCAGCAGTTCCCGGGCCACAGATACGCAGTATTTT.

V gene TRBV24-1 combines with J gene TRBJ1-2, with D possibly being TRBD1 (6 bases). Trimming pared 4 bases from V and 7 bases from J, leaving 15 bases between. The CDR3 extends over 14 amino acids. From germline, CDR1 is KGHDR and CDR2 SFDVKD. The CDR3 here is CATSDRNRAGGYTF. CDR3 in DNA: TGTGCCACCAGTGACCGGAACAGGGCCGGTGGCTACACCTTC.

The gene calls are TRBV30 and TRBJ2-3, with TRBD2 matching 7 bases. CDR1 is GTSNPN and CDR2 is SVGIG in the germline V gene (reference sequence). This CDR3 has 11 residues. J was trimmed by 4 bases and V by 5 bases; bases with no gene match: 0. CDR3 DNA sequence: TGTGCCTGGGGGAGGGCAGATACGCAGTATTTT. It encodes CAWGRADTQYF. The entire variable domain, with the rest obtained from reference TRBV30 and TRBJ2-3, is as follows: SQTIHQWPATLVQPVGSPLSLECTVEGTSNPNLYWYRQAAGRGLQLLFYSVGIGQISSEVPQNLSASRPQDRQFILSSKKLLLSDSGFYLCAWGRADTQYFGPGTRLTVL.

The chain has TRBV29-1 and TRBJ1-2; D is undetermined. The CDR3 has 12 residues. V lost 3 bases, J lost 2 bases, and 7 bases lay in between. Germline assignment: CDR1 SQVTM and CDR2 ANQGSEA. CDR3 sequence reads: CSVDVINYGYTF. CDR3 coding DNA: TGCAGCGTTGATGTGATAAACTATGGCTACACCTTC.

J is TRBJ1-5 and V is TRBV9; no clear D gene. The CDR3 is 15 amino acids. V lost 0 bases and J 7 bases, leaving 14 bases between the germline ends. Germline V gives CDR1 SGDLS, CDR2 YYNGEE. CDR3 protein: CASSVDGTNGQPQHF. CDR3 DNA: TGTGCCAGCAGCGTAGACGGTACTAATGGGCAGCCCCAGCATTTT.

This chain's CDR3 is CSASVALEAFF. As DNA, the CDR3 is TGCAGTGCTAGCGTCGCCCTTGAAGCTTTCTTT. The chain links TRBV20-1 to TRBJ1-1; D is unclear. Deletions cut 3 bases from V and 7 bases from J, with 9 bases between. Germline V CDR1 and CDR2: DFQATT, SNEGSKA (reference sequence). The CDR3 is made up of 11 amino acids.